Described below is a single T cell receptor (beta chain) sequence and its context. What it binds is not known. Second-dose recipients at about 4 or about 12 weeks were treated as one pooled group. These data come from a study of T cell responses to AZD1222 COVID-19 vaccine. The table came from immunoSEQ multiplex PCR; TCRdb's copy has only in-frame clones and leaves some out. This table has approximately 160,000 clones, roughly nine tenths appearing once. The CDR3 is made up of 18 amino acids. Germline V gene lookup returns CDR1 SGHNT and CDR2 YYREEE (reference sequence). V was pared by 0 bases and J by 0 bases, with 13 bases between. Study-wide results and caveats: Nearly half of spike-specific TCRs reportedly target variant regions that are unmutated in the B.1.351 and B.1.1.7 variants. A rise in Spike-specific TCR breadth and depth followed two AZD1222 doses.

The TCR was taken from an adult who received the AZD1222 COVID-19 vaccine. This chain joins TRBV5-4 and TRBJ1-6, with TRBD1 as a possible D gene (6 bases). Sequences were derived from peripheral blood, sampled 28 days after the second AZD1222 dose. This CDR3 reads CASSLARGRSSYNSPLHF. In nucleotides, the CDR3 is TGTGCCAGCAGCTTGGCCAGGGGAAGGAGCTCCTATAATTCACCCCTCCACTTT.